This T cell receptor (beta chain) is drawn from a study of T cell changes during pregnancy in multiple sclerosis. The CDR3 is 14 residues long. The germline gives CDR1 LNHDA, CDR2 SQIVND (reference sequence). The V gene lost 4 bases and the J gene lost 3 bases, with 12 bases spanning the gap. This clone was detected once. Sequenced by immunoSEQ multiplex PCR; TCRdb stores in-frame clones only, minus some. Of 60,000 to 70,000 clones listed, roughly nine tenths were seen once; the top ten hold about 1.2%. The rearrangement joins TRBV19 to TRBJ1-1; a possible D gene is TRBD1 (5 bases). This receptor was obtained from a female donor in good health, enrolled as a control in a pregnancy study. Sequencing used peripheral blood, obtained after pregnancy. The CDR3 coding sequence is TGTGCCAGTAGTACTGCGGGGGGTCACACTGAAGCTTTCTTT. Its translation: CASSTAGGHTEAFF.